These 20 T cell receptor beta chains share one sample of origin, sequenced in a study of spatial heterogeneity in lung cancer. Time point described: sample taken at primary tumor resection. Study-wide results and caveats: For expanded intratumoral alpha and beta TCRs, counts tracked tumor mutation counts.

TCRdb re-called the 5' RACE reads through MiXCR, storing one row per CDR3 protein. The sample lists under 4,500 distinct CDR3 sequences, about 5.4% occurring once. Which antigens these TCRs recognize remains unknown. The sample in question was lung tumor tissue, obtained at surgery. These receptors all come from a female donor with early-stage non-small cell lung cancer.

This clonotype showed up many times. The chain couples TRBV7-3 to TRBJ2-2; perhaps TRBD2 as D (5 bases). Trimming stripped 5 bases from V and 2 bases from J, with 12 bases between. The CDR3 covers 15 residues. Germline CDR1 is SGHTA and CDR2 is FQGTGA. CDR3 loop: CASSAGGFNTGELFF. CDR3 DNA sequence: TGTGCCAGCAGCGCGGGCGGGTTCAACACCGGGGAGCTGTTTTTT.

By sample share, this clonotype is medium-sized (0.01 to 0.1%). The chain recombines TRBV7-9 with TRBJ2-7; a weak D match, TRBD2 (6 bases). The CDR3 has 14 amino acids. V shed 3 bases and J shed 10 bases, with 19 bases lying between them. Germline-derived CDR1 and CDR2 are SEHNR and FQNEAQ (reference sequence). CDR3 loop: CASSFDTAGSGQYF. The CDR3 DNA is TGTGCCAGCAGCTTCGACACCGCCGGGAGCGGCCAGTACTTC.

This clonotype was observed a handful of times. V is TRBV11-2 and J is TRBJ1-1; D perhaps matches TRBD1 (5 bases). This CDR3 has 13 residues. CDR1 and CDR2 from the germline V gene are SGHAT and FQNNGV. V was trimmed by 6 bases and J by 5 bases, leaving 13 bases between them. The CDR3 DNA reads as TGTGCCAGCAGAGCCATCGGGGGAACTGAAGCTTTCTTT. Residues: CASRAIGGTEAFF.

In nucleotides, the CDR3 is TGTGCCAGCAGTTTATGTCCAGGGGTACACCCTTTGCCCCTCCACTTT. Protein product: CASSLCPGVHPLPLHF. V gene TRBV28 combines with J gene TRBJ1-6, with D possibly matching TRBD1 (6 bases). The V and J ends lost 0 bases and 13 bases respectively, with 19 bases between them. The CDR3 runs to 16 residues. Germline V gene data show CDR1 as MDHEN and CDR2 as SYDVKM.

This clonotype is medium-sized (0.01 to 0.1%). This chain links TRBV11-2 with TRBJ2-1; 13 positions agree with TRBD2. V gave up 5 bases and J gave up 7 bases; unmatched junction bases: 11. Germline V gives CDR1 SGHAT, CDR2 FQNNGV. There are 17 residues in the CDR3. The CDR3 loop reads CASSLPPGTSGNNEQFF. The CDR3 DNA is TGTGCCAGCAGCCTGCCGCCCGGGACTAGCGGGAATAATGAGCAGTTCTTC.

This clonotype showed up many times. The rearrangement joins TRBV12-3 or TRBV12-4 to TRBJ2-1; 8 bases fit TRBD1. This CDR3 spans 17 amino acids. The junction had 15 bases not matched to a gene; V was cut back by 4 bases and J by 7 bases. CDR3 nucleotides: TGTGCCAGCAGTTCAAATTTCGGACAGGGAAGGAGTAATGAGCAGTTCTTC. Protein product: CASSSNFGQGRSNEQFF.

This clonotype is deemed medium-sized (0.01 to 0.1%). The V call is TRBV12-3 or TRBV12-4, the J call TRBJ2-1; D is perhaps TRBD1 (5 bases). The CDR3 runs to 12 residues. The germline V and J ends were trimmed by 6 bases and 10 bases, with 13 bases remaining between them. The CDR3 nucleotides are TGTGCCAGCAGGGTTAACAGACAGGAGCAGTTCTTC. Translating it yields CASRVNRQEQFF.

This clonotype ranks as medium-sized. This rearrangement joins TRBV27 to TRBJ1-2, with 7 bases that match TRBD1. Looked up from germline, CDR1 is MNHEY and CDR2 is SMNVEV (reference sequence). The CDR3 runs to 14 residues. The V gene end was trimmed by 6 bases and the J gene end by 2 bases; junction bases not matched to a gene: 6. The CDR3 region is CASSPGGLNYGYTF. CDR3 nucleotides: TGTGCCAGCAGCCCAGGGGGTTTGAACTATGGCTACACCTTC.

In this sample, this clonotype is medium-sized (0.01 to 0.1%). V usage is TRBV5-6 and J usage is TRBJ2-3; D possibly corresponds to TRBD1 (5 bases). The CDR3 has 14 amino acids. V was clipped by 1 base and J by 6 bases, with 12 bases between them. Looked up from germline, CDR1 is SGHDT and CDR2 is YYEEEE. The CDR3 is CASSLWGYTDTQYF. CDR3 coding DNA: TGTGCCAGCAGCTTGTGGGGCTATACGGATACGCAGTATTTT.

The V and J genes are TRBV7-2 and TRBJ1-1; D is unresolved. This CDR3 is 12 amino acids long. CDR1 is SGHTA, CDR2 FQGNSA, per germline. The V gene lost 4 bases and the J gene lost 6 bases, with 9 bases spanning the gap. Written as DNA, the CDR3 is TGTGCCAGCAGCTCCCTTGTCGCTGAAGCTTTCTTT. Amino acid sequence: CASSSLVAEAFF.

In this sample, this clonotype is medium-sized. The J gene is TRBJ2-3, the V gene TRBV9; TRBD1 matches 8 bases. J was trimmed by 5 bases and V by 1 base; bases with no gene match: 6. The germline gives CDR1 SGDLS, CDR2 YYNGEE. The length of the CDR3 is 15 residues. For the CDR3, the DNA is TGTGCCAGCAGCGTATCAGGACAGGGCATAGATACGCAGTATTTT. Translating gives CASSVSGQGIDTQYF.

CDR3 protein: CASSVEGVPRDTQYF. The CDR3 DNA sequence: TGTGCCAGCAGCGTAGAAGGGGTCCCAAGGGATACGCAGTATTTT. This chain uses TRBV9 with TRBJ2-3; maybe TRBD1 (5 bases). The V gene lost 0 bases and the J gene lost 6 bases, with 14 bases spanning the gap. The CDR3 has 15 amino acids. Germline V gene data show CDR1 as SGDLS and CDR2 as YYNGEE. The full variable domain, its missing parts supplied by reference TRBV9 and TRBJ2-3, is DSGVTQTPKHLITATGQRVTLRCSPRSGDLSVYWYQQSLDQGLQFLIQYYNGEERAKGNILERFSAQQFPDLHSELNLSSLELGDSALYFCASSVEGVPRDTQYFGPGTRLTVL.

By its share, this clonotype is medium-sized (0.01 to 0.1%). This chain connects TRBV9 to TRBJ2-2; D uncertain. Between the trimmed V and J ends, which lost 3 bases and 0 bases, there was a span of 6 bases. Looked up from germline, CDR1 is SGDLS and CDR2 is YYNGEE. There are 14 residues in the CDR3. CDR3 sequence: CASSANSNTGELFF. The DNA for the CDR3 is TGTGCCAGCAGCGCGAATTCGAACACCGGGGAGCTGTTTTTT.

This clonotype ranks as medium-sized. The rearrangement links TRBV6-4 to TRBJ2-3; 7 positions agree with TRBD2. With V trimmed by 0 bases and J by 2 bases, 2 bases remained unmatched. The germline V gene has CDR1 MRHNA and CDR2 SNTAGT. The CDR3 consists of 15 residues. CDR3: CASSDSGTTTDTQYF. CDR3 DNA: TGTGCCAGCAGTGACTCCGGGACTACCACAGATACGCAGTATTTT.

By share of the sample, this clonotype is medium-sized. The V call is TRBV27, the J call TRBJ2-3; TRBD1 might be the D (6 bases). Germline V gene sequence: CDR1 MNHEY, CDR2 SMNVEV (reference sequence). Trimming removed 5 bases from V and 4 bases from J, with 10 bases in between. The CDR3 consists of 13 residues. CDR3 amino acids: CASSTGRSDTQYF. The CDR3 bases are TGTGCCAGCAGTACAGGGCGTTCAGATACGCAGTATTTT.

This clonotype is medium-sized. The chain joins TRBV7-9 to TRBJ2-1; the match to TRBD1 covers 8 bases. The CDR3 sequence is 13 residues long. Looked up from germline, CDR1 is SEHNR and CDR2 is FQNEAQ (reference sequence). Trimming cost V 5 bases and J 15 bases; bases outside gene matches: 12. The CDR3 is CASSTEKTGELFF. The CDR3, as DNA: TGTGCCAGCAGCACCGAGAAGACAGGGGAATTGTTCTTC.

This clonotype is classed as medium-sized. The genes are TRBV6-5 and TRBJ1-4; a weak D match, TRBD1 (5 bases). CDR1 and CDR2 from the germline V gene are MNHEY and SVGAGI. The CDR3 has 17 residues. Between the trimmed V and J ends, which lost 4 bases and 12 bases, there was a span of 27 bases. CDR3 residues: CASSSKPLGGNRGELFF. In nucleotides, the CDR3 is TGTGCCAGCAGTTCGAAACCCCTCGGGGGGAACCGAGGGGAACTGTTTTTT.

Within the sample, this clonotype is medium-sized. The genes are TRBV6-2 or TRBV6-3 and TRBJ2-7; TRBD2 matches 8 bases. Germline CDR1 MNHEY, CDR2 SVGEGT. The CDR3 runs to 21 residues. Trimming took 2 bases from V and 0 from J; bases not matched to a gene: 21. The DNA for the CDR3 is TGTGCCAGCAGTTACGATCTTTTTTCCCCTTTTCAGCGGGAGCGCTCCTACGAGCAGTACTTC. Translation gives CASSYDLFSPFQRERSYEQYF.

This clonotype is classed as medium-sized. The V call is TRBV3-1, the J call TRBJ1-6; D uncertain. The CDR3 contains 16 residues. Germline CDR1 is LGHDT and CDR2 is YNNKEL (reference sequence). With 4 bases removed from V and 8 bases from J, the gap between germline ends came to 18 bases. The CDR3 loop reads CASSPWGRVDDSPLHF. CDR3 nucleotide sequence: TGTGCCAGCAGCCCCTGGGGAAGGGTTGACGATTCACCCCTCCACTTT.

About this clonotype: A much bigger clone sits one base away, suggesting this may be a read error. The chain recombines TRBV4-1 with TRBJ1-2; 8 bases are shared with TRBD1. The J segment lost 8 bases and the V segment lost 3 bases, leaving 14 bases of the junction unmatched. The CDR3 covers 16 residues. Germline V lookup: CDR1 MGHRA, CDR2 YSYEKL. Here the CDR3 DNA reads TGCGCCAGCAGCCATCCTACCCCTCAGGGGGCACACGGCTACACCTTC. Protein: CASSHPTPQGAHGYTF.